Here is one T cell receptor beta chain with its context. This entry is derived from a study of control samples from healthy donors and cancer patients. Profiling relied on immunoSEQ multiplex PCR, and the TCRdb table lists in-frame clones only, not all of them. The table includes about 95,000 clones, roughly 80% detected once. Germline CDR1 and CDR2: LNHNV and YYDKDF (reference sequence). The J segment lost 5 bases and the V segment lost 0 bases, leaving 7 bases of the junction unmatched. This CDR3 contains 16 residues. Sequencing input: blood. V is TRBV15 and J is TRBJ2-3; 8 nucleotides match TRBD2. The TCR sequence derives from a young man in good health. CDR3 coding DNA: TGTGCCACCAGCAGAGATTTACGGGGGGGGAAAGATACGCAGTATTTT. This sequence encodes CATSRDLRGGKDTQYF.